A selection of T cell receptor beta chains follows, all from one sample in a study of T cell changes during pregnancy in multiple sclerosis. Some clones are missing from TCRdb's copy, which holds only in-frame ones; the method was immunoSEQ multiplex PCR. The sample yields 35,000 to 45,000 clones, 80% to 90% seen once. Sequenced here: CD4+ T cells from peripheral blood mononuclear cells, sampled before pregnancy. The receptors were sampled from a female donor with multiple sclerosis, enrolled in a pregnancy study. Both conserved end residues are part of each CDR3. A D gene is named only where the DNA matches it firmly. Not every row has a clone size; where given, it reads once, few, many or a size class.

J gene,clone size,D gene,V gene,CDR3 DNA,CDR3 protein
TRBJ2-1,NA,NA,TRBV7-3,TGTGCCAGCAGCTTAAGTGGGGGGACTGCCTACAATGAGCAGTTCTTC,CASSLSGGTAYNEQFF
TRBJ2-5,NA,NA,TRBV7-3,TGTGCCAGCAGCTTGGGGACTTCCCAAGAGACCCAGTACTTC,CASSLGTSQETQYF
TRBJ1-1,few,NA,TRBV2,TGTGCCAGCAGTGCGGGTGGGGCGACTGAAGCTTTCTTT,CASSAGGATEAFF
TRBJ1-2,NA,NA,TRBV5-6,TGTGCCAGCAGCTTGTCCTACAGGTCGGCGAGTGGCTACACCTTC,CASSLSYRSASGYTF
TRBJ1-5,NA,TRBD1,TRBV19,TGTGCCAGTAGTGCGGACGGCTTAGGACAGGGGGCCGTTAGCAATCAGCCCCAGCATTTT,CASSADGLGQGAVSNQPQHF
TRBJ1-2,NA,NA,TRBV7-9,TGTGCCAGCAGCCCGGGCGGGTCGGGCTATGGCTACACCTTC,CASSPGGSGYGYTF
TRBJ1-2,once,NA,TRBV6-1,TGTGCCAGCAGTGAGGCAGACTCTGGCTACACCTTC,CASSEADSGYTF
TRBJ2-4,NA,TRBD1,TRBV13,TGTGCCAGCAGCCTGATAGGGGACAGAGTTTTAGCCAAAAACATTCAGTACTTC,CASSLIGDRVLAKNIQYF
TRBJ1-3,NA,NA,TRBV19,TGTGCCAGTAGTATCCGGGGTTTCTCTGGAAACACCATATATTTT,CASSIRGFSGNTIYF
TRBJ2-2,NA,TRBD1,TRBV4-2,TGTGCCAGCAGCCCTTCCGGGACAGGGTACACCGGGGAGCTGTTTTTT,CASSPSGTGYTGELFF
TRBJ2-3,NA,TRBD1,TRBV7-2,TGTGCCAGCAGCTCCACAGGGGTAGCAGATACGCAGTATTTT,CASSSTGVADTQYF
TRBJ2-5,NA,NA,TRBV7-2,TGTGCCAGCAGCCCTCTTCCAGAGACCCAGTACTTC,CASSPLPETQYF
TRBJ1-2,once,NA,TRBV4-3,TGCGCCAGCAGCCTTGACAGAAGCTATGGCTACACCTTC,CASSLDRSYGYTF
TRBJ1-4,NA,NA,TRBV19,TGTGCCACCCGAAGGAGGTCCGGGACAAGTAATGAAAAACTGTTTTTT,CATRRRSGTSNEKLFF
TRBJ1-1,NA,TRBD1,TRBV11-1,TGTGCCAGCAGCTCCGACAGGGATGAAGCTTTCTTT,CASSSDRDEAFF
TRBJ1-2,NA,NA,TRBV7-2,TGTGCCAGCAGCCCCCCCCCGGGTGCTAGCAGCGGCTACACCTTC,CASSPPPGASSGYTF
TRBJ2-2,NA,NA,TRBV6-6,TGTGCCAGCAGTTATTACGGGGAGCTGTTTTTT,CASSYYGELFF
TRBJ2-1,NA,NA,TRBV18,TGTGCCAGCTCACCTCAACAGGCTAGGGAGCAGTTCTTC,CASSPQQAREQFF
TRBJ1-6,NA,NA,TRBV30,TGTGCCTGGAGTGCCCTAGGACTCAATAATTCACCCCTCCACTTT,CAWSALGLNNSPLHF
TRBJ1-5,NA,NA,TRBV7-2,TGTGCCAGCAGTGTATCCGGGACAAGAAATCAGCCCCAGCATTTT,CASSVSGTRNQPQHF
TRBJ1-5,NA,TRBD1,TRBV28,TGTGCCAGCAGCTCCCAGTCCAGGGGGAATCAGCCCCAGCATTTT,CASSSQSRGNQPQHF
TRBJ1-5,NA,NA,TRBV28,TGTGCCAGCAGTTTACTAAGCAATCAGCCCCAGCATTTT,CASSLLSNQPQHF
TRBJ2-5,NA,TRBD2,TRBV5-1,TGCGCCAGCAGCTTGGCAGCGGGGGGCCAAGAGACCCAGTACTTC,CASSLAAGGQETQYF
TRBJ1-2,NA,NA,TRBV18,TGTGCCAGCTCACCAGTGCTTTCAGGGCGGTCTTCTCCCCGCTGCACCTTC,CASSPVLSGRSSPRCTF